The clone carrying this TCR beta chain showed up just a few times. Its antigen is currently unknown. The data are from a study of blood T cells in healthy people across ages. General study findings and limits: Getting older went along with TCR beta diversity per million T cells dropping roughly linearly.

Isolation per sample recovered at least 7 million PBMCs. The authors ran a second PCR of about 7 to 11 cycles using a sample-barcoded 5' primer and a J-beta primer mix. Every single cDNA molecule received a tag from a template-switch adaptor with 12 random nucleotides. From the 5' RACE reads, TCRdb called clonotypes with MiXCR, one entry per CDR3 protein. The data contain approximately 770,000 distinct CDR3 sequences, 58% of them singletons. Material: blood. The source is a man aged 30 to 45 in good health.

CDR3 sequence (DNA): TGCAGTGCTAGACCCACAGGGGCCGCAACCTACGAGCAGTACTTC. Amino acid sequence: CSARPTGAATYEQYF. The chain carries TRBV20-1 and TRBJ2-7, with 7 nucleotides matching TRBD1. The CDR3 has 15 amino acids. V shed 2 bases, J shed 2 bases, and the junction held 9 bases outside the gene matches. Germline loops: CDR1 DFQATT, CDR2 SNEGSKA (reference sequence).